These T cell receptor beta chains were read from a single sample in a study of blood T cell repertoires in COVID-19. Sequenced by immunoSEQ multiplex PCR; TCRdb stores in-frame clones only, minus some. This table holds 150,000 to 200,000 clones, approximately 83% found once. Sequences were obtained from peripheral blood. These receptors all stem from a man between 60 and 75 years old with acute or convalescent COVID-19. Each CDR3 is given without its conserved first and last residue. The order of the fields is V gene, CDR3 protein.

>TRBV28
ASSLGASGRAGVDTQY
>TRBV7-3
ASSPLAESTDTQY
>TRBV6-6
ASSGQGNTEAF
>TRBV29-1
SVVPVGNQPQH
>TRBV30
AWSEQSEQF
>TRBV27
ASSLYGLAKNTGELF
>TRBV27
ASSFISDRGRGGYT
>TRBV4-2
ASSYGLAGITDTQY
>TRBV7-9
ASSDGLAVNYEQY
>TRBV5-1
ASSMGQGGQTQY
>TRBV29-1
SVGRGLAGVVEQY
>TRBV6-1
ASSETGGAIEAF
>TRBV30
AWYPRRLMNTEAF
>TRBV29-1
SVRNYNEQF
>TRBV7-3
ASSLGHGDTQY